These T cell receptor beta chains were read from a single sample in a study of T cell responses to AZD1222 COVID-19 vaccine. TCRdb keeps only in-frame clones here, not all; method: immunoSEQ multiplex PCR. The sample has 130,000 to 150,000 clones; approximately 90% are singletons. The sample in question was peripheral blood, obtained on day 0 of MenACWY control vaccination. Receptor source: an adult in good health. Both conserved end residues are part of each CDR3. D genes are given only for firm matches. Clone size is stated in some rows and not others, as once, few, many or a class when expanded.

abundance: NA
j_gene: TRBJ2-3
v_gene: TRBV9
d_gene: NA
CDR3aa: CASSLTRSTDTQYF
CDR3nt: TGTGCCAGCAGTTTGACACGTAGCACAGATACGCAGTATTTT

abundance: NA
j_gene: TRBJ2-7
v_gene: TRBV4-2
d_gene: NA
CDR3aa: CASSQASTAGQYEQYF
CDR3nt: TGTGCCAGCAGCCAAGCCTCCACTGCGGGGCAGTACGAGCAGTACTTC

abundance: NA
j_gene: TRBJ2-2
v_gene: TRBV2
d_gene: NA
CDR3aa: CASSESPPGPNTGELFF
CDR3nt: TGTGCCAGCAGTGAATCTCCCCCCGGCCCGAACACCGGGGAGCTGTTTTTT

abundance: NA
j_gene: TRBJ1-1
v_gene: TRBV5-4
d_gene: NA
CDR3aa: CASSPKARTENTEAFF
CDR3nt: TGTGCCAGCAGCCCCAAGGCCCGGACAGAGAACACTGAAGCTTTCTTT

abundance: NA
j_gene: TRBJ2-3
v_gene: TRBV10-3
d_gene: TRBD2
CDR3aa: CAISLGLAGGDTQYF
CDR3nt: TGTGCCATCAGTCTCGGACTAGCGGGAGGAGATACGCAGTATTTT

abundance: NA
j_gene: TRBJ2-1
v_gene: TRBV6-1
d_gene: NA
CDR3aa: CASSDREASGNEQFF
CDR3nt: TGTGCCAGCAGTGATCGAGAGGCCTCGGGGAATGAGCAGTTCTTC

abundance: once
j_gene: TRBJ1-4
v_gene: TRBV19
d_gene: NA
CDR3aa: CASSPSSTNEKLFF
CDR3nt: TGTGCCAGTAGTCCCTCAAGTACTAATGAAAAACTGTTTTTT

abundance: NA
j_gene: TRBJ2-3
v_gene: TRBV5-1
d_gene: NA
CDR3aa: CASSSGLVTDTQYF
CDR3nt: TGCGCCAGCAGCTCAGGACTGGTCACGGATACGCAGTATTTT

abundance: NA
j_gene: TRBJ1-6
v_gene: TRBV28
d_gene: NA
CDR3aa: CASSFTDSSPLHF
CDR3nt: TGTGCCAGCAGTTTTACCGACAGTTCACCCCTCCACTTT

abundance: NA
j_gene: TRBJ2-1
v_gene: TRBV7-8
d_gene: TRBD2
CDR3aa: CASSLALAVSSYNEQFF
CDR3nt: TGTGCCAGCAGCTTAGCCCTAGCGGTGAGCTCCTACAATGAGCAGTTCTTC

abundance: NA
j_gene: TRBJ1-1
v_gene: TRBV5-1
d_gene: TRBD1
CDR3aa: CASSINRGWDTEAFF
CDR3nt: TGCGCCAGCAGCATAAACAGGGGGTGGGACACTGAAGCTTTCTTT

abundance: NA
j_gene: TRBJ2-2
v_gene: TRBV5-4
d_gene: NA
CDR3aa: CASSRVEGMNTGELFF
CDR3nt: TGTGCCAGCAGCCGAGTCGAGGGGATGAACACCGGGGAGCTGTTTTTT

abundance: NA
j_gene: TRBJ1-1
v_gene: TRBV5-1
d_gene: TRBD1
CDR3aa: CASSFTGASAEAFF
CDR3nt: TGCGCCAGCAGCTTTACAGGGGCGAGTGCTGAAGCTTTCTTT

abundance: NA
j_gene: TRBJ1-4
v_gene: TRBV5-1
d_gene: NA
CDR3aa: CASSPAPNEKLFF
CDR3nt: TGCGCCAGCAGCCCCGCGCCGAATGAAAAACTGTTTTTT

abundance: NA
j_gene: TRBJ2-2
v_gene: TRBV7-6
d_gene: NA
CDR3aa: CASSLLVWGDANTGELFF
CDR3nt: TGTGCCAGCAGCTTATTAGTATGGGGCGACGCCAACACCGGGGAGCTGTTTTTT

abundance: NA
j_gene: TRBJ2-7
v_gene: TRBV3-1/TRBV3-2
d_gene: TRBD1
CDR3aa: CASSPTGVYEQYF
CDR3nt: TGTGCCAGCAGCCCGACAGGGGTCTACGAGCAGTACTTC

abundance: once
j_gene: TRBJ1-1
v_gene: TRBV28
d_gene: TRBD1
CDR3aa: CASRTRTGSWMNTEAFF
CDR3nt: TGTGCCAGCCGAACCCGGACAGGATCTTGGATGAACACTGAAGCTTTCTTT

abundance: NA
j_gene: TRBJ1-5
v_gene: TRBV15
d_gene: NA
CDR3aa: CATSGGLGLLDQPQHF
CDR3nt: TGTGCCACCAGCGGAGGTTTGGGCCTCTTGGATCAGCCCCAGCATTTT

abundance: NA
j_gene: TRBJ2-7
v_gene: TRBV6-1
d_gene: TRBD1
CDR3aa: CASSETGGTYEQYF
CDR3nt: TGTGCCAGCAGTGAGACAGGGGGCACCTACGAGCAGTACTTC

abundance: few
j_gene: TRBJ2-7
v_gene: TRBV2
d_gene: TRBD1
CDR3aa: CASRPDRVASYEQYF
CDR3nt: TGTGCCAGCAGACCCGACAGGGTTGCGTCCTACGAGCAGTACTTC

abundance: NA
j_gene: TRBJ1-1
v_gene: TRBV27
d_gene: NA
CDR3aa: CASSLNRLRLNTEAFF
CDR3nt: TGTGCCAGCAGTTTAAATAGGTTGAGGCTCAACACTGAAGCTTTCTTT

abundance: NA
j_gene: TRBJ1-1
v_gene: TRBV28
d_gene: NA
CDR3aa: CASSFMQLSTEAFF
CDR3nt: TGTGCCAGCAGTTTTATGCAGCTGTCCACTGAAGCTTTCTTT

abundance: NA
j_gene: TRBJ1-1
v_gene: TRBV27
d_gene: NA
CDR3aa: CASSYKGNTEAFF
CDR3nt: TGTGCCAGCAGTTACAAGGGGAACACTGAAGCTTTCTTT

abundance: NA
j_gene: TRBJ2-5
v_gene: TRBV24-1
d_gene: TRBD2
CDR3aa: CATSDPWGELAGGDETQYF
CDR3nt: TGTGCCACCAGTGATCCCTGGGGGGAACTAGCGGGAGGGGACGAGACCCAGTACTTC

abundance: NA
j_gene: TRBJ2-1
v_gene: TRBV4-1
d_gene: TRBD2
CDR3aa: CASSQGLARSSYNEQFF
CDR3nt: TGCGCCAGCAGCCAGGGACTAGCGAGGAGCTCCTACAATGAGCAGTTCTTC

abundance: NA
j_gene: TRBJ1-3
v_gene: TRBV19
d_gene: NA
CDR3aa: CASSIGVPTPGNTIYF
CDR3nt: TGTGCCAGTAGTATAGGAGTCCCAACTCCTGGAAACACCATATATTTT

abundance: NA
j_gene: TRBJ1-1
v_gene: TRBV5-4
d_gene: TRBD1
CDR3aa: CASSLDPGGNTEAFF
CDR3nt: TGTGCCAGCAGCCTGGACCCAGGGGGCAACACTGAAGCTTTCTTT

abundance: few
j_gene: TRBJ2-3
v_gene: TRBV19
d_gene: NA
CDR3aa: CASSIKQLFTDTQYF
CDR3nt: TGTGCCAGTAGTATAAAACAGCTATTCACAGATACGCAGTATTTT

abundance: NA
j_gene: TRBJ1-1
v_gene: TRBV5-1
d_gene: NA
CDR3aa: CASSLDAPNTEAFF
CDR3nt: TGCGCCAGCAGCTTGGATGCCCCTAACACTGAAGCTTTCTTT

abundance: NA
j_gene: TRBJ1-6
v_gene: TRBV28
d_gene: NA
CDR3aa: CASSLPRGPLHF
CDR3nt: TGTGCCAGCAGTCTCCCCCGAGGACCCCTCCACTTT

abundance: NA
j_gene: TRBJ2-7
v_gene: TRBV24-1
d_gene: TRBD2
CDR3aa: CATSVQEGTSAPYEQYF
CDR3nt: TGTGCCACCAGTGTACAGGAAGGGACTAGCGCACCCTACGAGCAGTACTTC

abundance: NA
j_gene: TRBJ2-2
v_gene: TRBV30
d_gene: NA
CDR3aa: CAWSRGPGELFF
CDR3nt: TGTGCCTGGAGTAGGGGCCCCGGGGAGCTGTTTTTT

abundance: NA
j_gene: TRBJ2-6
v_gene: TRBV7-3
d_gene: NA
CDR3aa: CASSLMQDSGANVLTF
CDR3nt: TGTGCCAGCAGCTTAATGCAAGACTCTGGGGCCAACGTCCTGACTTTC

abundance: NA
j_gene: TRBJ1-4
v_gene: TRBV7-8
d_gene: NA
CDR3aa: CASSFLEFSEKLFF
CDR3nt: TGTGCCAGCAGCTTTCTTGAGTTTTCTGAAAAACTGTTTTTT

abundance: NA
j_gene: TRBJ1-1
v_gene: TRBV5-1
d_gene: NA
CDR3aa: CASSFIEGEAFF
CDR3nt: TGCGCCAGCAGCTTCATTGAGGGTGAAGCTTTCTTT

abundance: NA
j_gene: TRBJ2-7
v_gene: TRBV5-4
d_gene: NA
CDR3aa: CASSPFDPPEGQGDYEQYF
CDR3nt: TGTGCCAGCAGCCCCTTCGACCCTCCAGAAGGCCAAGGCGACTACGAGCAGTACTTC

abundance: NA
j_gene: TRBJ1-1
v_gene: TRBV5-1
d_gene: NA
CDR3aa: CASSLTRGAPKTEAFF
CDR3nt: TGCGCCAGCAGCTTGACAAGAGGAGCCCCGAAGACTGAAGCCTTCTTT

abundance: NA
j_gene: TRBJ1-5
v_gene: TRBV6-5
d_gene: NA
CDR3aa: CASSYSLNQPQHF
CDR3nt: TGTGCCAGCAGTTACTCTTTAAATCAGCCCCAGCATTTT

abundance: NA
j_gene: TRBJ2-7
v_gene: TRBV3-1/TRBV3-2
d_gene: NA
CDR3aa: CASSHETISSEQYF
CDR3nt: TGTGCCAGCAGCCACGAGACTATTTCCAGCGAGCAGTACTTC

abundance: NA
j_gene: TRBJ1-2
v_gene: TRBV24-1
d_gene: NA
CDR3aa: CATSDHDSVGGYTF
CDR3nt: TGTGCCACCAGTGATCACGACAGCGTTGGAGGCTACACCTTC

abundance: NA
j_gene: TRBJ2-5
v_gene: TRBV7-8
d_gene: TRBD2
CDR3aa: CASSLGTSGRAWETQYF
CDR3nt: TGTGCCAGCAGCTTAGGGACTAGCGGGAGGGCCTGGGAGACCCAGTACTTC